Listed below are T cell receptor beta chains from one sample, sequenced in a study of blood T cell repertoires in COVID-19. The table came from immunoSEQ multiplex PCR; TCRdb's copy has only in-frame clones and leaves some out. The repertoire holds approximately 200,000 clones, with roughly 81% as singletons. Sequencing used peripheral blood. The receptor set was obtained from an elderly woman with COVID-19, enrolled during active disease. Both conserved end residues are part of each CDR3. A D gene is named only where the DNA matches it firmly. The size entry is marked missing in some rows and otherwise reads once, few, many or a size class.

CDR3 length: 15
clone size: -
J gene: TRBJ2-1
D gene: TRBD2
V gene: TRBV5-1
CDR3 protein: CASSLVAGGGDEQFF
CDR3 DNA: TGCGCCAGCAGCTTGGTTGCGGGAGGAGGTGATGAGCAGTTCTTC

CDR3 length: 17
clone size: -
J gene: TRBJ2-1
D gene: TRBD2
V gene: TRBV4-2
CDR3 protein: CASSTLTSGGPYNEQFF
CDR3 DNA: TGTGCCAGCAGCACCCTGACTAGCGGGGGGCCCTACAATGAGCAGTTCTTC

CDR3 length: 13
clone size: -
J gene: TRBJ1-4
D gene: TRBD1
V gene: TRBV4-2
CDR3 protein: CASRDRGFEKLFF
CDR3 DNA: TGTGCCAGCAGGGACAGGGGTTTTGAAAAACTGTTTTTT

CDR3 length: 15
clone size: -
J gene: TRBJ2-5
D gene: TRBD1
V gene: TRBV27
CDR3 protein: CASSSTGGWQETQYF
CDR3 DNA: TGTGCCAGCAGTTCGACAGGGGGTTGGCAAGAGACCCAGTACTTC

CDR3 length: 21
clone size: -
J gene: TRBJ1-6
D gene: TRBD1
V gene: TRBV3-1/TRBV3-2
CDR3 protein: CASSQDTPGQPRSSYNSPLHF
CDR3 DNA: TGTGCCAGCAGCCAAGATACTCCGGGACAGCCACGGAGCTCCTATAATTCACCCCTCCACTTT

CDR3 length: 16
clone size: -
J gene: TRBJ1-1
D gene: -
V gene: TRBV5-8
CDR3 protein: CASSWARRGTGTEAFF
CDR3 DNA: TGTGCCAGCAGCTGGGCCAGAAGGGGGACGGGCACTGAAGCTTTCTTT

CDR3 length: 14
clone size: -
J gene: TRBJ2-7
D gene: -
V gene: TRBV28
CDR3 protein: CASSRTLLSYEQYF
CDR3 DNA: TGTGCCAGCAGCCGGACATTACTTTCCTACGAGCAGTACTTC

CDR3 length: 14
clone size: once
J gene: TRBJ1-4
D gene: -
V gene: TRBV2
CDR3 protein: CASGKTTLNEKLFF
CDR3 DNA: TGTGCCAGCGGAAAGACAACCCTAAATGAAAAACTGTTTTTT

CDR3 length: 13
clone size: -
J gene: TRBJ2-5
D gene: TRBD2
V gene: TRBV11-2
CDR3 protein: CASSSAGGETQYF
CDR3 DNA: TGTGCCAGCAGCTCCGCGGGAGGAGAGACCCAGTACTTC

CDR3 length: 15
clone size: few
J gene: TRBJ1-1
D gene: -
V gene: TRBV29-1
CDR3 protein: CSVEDPSTVRTEAFF
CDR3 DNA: TGCAGCGTTGAAGATCCGTCTACGGTGCGGACTGAAGCTTTCTTT

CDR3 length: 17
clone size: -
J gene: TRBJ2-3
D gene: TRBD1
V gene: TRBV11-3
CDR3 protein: CASSLALDRAIRDTQYF
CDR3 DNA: TGTGCCAGCAGCTTAGCCCTAGACAGGGCGATTCGGGATACGCAGTATTTT

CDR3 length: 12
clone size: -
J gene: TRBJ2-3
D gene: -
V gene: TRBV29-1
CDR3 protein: CSVEDPVDTQYF
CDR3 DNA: TGCAGCGTTGAAGATCCGGTAGATACGCAGTATTTT

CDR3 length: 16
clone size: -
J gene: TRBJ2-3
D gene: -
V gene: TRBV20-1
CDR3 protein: CSASWVWASGTDTQYF
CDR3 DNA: TGCAGTGCTAGTTGGGTCTGGGCTAGCGGCACAGATACGCAGTATTTT

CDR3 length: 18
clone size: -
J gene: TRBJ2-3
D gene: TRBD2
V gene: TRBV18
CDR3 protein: CASSPIRPGTSGADTQYF
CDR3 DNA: TGTGCCAGCTCACCAATAAGACCGGGGACTAGCGGGGCAGATACGCAGTATTTT

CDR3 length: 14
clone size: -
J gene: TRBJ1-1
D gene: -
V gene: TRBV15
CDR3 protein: CATRSTGLGTEAFF
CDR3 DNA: TGTGCCACCAGAAGTACAGGGTTGGGCACTGAAGCTTTCTTT

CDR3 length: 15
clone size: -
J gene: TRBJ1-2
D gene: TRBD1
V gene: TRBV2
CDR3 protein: CASSLPGQRTYGYTF
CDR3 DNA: TGTGCCAGCAGCTTACCGGGACAGAGGACCTATGGCTACACCTTC

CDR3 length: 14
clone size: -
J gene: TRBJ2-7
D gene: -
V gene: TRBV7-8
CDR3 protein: CASSLGRFSYEQYF
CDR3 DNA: TGTGCCAGCAGCTTAGGGCGGTTCTCCTACGAGCAGTACTTC

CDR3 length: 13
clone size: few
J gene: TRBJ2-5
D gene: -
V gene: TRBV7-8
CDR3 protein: CASSLAGDETQYF
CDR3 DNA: TGTGCCAGCAGCTTAGCAGGGGATGAGACCCAGTACTTC

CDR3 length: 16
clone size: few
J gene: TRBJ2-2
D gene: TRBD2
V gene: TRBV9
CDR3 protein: CASSVGLAGTTGELFF
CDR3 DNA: TGTGCCAGCAGCGTGGGACTAGCGGGAACCACCGGGGAGCTGTTTTTT

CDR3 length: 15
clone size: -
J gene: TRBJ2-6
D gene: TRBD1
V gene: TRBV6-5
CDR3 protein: CASSRTGSGANVLTF
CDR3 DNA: TGTGCCAGCAGCCGGACAGGGTCTGGGGCCAACGTCCTGACTTTC

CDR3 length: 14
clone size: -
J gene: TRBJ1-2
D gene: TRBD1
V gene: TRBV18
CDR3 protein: CASSPGQGNSGYTF
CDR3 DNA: TGTGCCAGCTCACCAGGACAGGGAAACTCTGGCTACACCTTC

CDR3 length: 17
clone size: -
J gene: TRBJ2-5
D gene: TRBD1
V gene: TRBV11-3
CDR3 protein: CASSLDGGQGVRETQYF
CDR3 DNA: TGTGCCAGCAGCTTAGATGGGGGACAGGGGGTGAGAGAGACCCAGTACTTC

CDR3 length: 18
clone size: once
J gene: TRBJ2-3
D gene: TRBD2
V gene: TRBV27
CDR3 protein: CASSFSSPGLALGDTQYF
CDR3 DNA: TGTGCCAGCAGTTTTTCCTCTCCGGGACTAGCGTTGGGAGATACGCAGTATTTT

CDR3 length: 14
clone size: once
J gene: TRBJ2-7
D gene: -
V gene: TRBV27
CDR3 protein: CASSQTSPFYEQYF
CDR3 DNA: TGTGCCAGCAGCCAGACATCCCCCTTCTACGAGCAGTACTTC

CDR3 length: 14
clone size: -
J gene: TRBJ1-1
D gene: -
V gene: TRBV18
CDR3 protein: CASYATGGNTEAFF
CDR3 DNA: TGTGCCAGCTACGCGACAGGAGGGAACACTGAAGCTTTCTTT

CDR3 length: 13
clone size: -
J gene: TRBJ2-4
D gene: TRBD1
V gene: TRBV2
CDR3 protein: CASTRDRKNIQYF
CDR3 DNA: TGTGCCAGCACCCGGGACAGGAAAAACATTCAGTACTTC

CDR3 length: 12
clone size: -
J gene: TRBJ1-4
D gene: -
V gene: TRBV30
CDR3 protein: CAWRTRNEKLFF
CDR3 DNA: TGTGCCTGGAGGACGAGGAATGAAAAACTGTTTTTT

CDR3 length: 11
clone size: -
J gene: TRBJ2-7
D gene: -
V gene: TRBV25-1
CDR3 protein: CASSASYEQYF
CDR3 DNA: TGTGCCAGCAGTGCGTCCTACGAGCAGTACTTC

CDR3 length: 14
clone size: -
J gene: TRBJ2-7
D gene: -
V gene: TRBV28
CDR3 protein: CASSLTGVSYEQYF
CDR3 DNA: TGTGCCAGCAGTTTGACAGGAGTTTCCTACGAGCAGTACTTC

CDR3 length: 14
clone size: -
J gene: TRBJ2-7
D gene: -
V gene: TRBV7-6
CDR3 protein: CASSFGEGSYEQYF
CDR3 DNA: TGTGCCAGCAGCTTCGGTGAGGGCTCCTACGAGCAGTACTTC

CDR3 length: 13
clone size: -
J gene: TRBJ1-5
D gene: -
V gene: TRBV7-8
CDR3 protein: CASSLDDTQPQHF
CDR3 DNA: TGTGCCAGCAGCTTAGATGACACTCAGCCCCAGCATTTT

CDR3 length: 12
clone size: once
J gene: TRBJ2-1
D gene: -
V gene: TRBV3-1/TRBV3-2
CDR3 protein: CASSQDLGSLFF
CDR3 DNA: TGTGCCAGCAGCCAAGATCTTGGTAGTCTGTTCTTC

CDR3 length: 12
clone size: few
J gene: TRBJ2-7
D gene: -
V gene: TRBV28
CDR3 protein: CASSNLLAGQYF
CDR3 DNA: TGTGCCAGCAGTAACCTCCTTGCGGGGCAGTACTTC

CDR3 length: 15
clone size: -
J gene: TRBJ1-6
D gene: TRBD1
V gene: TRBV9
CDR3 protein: CASSTRTGVNSPLHF
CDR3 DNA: TGTGCCAGCAGCACCCGGACAGGTGTTAATTCACCCCTCCACTTT

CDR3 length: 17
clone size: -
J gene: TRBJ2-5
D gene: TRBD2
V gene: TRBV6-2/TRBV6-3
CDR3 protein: CASSPLAGGIQQETQYF
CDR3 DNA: TGTGCCAGCAGCCCGCTCGCGGGAGGGATTCAACAAGAGACCCAGTACTTC

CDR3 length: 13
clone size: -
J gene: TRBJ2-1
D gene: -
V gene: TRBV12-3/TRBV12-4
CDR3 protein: CASSLVRGNEQFF
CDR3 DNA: TGTGCCAGCAGTTTAGTCAGGGGCAATGAGCAGTTCTTC

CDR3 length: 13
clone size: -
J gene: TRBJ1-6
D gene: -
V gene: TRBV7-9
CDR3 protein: CASSLGERSPLHF
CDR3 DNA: TGTGCCAGCAGCTTAGGGGAGCGCTCACCCCTCCACTTT

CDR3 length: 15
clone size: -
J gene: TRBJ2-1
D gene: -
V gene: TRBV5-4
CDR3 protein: CASSGTRTLYNEQFF
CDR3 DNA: TGTGCCAGCAGCGGGACAAGAACATTATACAATGAGCAGTTCTTC

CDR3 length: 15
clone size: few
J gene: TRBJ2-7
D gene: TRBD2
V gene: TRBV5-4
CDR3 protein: CASSSKSGSWHEQYF
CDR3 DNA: TGTGCCAGCAGCTCAAAAAGCGGGAGTTGGCACGAGCAGTACTTC

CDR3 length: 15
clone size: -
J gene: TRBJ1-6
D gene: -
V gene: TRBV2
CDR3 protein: CASSEESTRISPLHF
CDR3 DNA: TGTGCCAGCAGTGAAGAGTCCACGAGGATTTCACCCCTCCACTTT

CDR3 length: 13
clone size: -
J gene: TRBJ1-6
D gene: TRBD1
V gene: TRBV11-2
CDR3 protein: CASSVDRPSPLHF
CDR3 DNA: TGTGCCAGCAGCGTGGACAGGCCTTCACCCCTCCACTTT

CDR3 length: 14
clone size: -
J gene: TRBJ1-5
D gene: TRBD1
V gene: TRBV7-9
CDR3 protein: CASSLEGQDQPQHF
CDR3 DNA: TGTGCCAGCAGCTTAGAGGGACAGGATCAGCCCCAGCATTTT

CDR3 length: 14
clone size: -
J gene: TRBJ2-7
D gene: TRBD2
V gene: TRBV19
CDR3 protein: CASTGLAGVYEQYF
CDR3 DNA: TGTGCCAGTACCGGACTAGCGGGAGTCTACGAGCAGTACTTC

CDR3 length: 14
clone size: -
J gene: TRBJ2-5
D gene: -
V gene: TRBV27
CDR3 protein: CASREVVQGETQYF
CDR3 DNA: TGTGCCAGCCGGGAGGTGGTCCAGGGGGAGACCCAGTACTTC

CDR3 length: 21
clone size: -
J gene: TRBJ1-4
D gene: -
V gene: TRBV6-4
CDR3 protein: CASSDPHLPPYSGHVNEKLFF
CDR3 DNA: TGTGCCAGCAGTGACCCGCACCTACCGCCGTACTCGGGACACGTGAATGAAAAACTGTTTTTT

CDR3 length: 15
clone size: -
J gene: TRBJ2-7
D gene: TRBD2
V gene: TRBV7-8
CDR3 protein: CASSLPFGRGDEQYF
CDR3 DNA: TGTGCCAGCAGCTTACCTTTCGGGAGGGGGGACGAGCAGTACTTC

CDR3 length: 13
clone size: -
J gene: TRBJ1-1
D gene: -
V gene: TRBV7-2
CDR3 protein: CASSWEGLTEAFF
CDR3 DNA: TGTGCCAGCAGCTGGGAGGGGTTGACTGAAGCTTTCTTT

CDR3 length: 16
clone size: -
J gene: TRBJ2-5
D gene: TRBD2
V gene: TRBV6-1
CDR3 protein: CASSEMAGVLQETQYF
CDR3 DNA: TGTGCCAGCAGTGAAATGGCGGGAGTTCTTCAAGAGACCCAGTACTTC

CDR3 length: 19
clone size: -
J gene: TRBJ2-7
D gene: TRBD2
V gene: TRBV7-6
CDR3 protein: CASSLGGYTSSGSAYEQYF
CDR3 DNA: TGTGCCAGCAGCTTAGGGGGATATACCTCTAGCGGGAGCGCCTACGAGCAGTACTTC

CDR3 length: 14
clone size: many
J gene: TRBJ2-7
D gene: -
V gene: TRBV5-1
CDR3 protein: CASSLDAPAEEQYF
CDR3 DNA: TGCGCCAGCAGCTTGGACGCCCCGGCGGAAGAGCAGTACTTC

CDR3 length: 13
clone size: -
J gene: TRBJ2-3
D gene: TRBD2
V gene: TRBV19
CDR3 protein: CASSMGGADTQYF
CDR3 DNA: TGTGCCAGTAGTATGGGGGGGGCAGATACGCAGTATTTT

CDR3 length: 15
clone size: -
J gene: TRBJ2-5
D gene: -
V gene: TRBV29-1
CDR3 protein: CSVRRYSASQETQYF
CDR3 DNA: TGCAGCGTTCGGCGTTATTCAGCGAGCCAAGAGACCCAGTACTTC

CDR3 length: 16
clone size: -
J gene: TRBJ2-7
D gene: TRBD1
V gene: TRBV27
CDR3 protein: CASSSSGGERSYEQYF
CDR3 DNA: TGTGCCAGCAGTTCATCAGGGGGCGAGAGATCCTACGAGCAGTACTTC

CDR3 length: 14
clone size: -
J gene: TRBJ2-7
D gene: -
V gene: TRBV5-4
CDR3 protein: CASSPKTGAYEQYF
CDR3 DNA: TGTGCCAGCAGCCCTAAGACAGGCGCCTACGAGCAGTACTTC